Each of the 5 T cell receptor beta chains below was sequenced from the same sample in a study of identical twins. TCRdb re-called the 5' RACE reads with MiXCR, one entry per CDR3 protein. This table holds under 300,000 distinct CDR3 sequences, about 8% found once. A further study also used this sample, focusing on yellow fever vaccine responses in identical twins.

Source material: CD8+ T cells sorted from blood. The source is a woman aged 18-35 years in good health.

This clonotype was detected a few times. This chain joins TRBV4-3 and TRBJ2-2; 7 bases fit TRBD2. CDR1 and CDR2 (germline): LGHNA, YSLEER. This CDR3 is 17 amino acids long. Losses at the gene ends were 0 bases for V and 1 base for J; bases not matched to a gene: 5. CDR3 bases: TGCGCCAGCAGCCAAGATATCCCTAGCGGGAACACCGGGGAGCTGTTTTTT. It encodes CASSQDIPSGNTGELFF.

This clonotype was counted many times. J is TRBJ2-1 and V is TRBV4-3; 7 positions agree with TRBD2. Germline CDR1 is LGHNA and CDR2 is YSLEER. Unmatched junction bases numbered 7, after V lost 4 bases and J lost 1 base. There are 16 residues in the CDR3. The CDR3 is CASSPNRLASYNEQFF. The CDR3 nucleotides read TGCGCCAGCAGCCCCAACAGACTAGCTTCCTACAATGAGCAGTTCTTC.

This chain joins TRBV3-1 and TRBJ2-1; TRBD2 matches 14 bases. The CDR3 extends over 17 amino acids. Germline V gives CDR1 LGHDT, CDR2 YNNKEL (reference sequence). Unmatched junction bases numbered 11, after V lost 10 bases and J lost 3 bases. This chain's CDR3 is CATCSGLAGAIYNEQFF. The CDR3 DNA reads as TGTGCCACCTGCTCGGGACTAGCGGGAGCCATCTACAATGAGCAGTTCTTC.

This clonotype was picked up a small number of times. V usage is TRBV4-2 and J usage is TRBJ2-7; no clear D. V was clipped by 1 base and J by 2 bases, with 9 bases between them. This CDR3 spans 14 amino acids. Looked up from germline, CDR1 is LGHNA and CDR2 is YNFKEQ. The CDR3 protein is CASSQVDTTYEQYF. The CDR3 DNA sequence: TGTGCCAGCAGCCAAGTCGACACAACCTACGAGCAGTACTTC.

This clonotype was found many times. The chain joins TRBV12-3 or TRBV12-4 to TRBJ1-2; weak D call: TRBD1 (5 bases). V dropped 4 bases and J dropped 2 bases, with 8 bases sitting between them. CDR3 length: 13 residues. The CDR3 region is CASSSGRNYGYTF. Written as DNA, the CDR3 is TGTGCCAGCAGTTCGGGACGAAACTATGGCTACACCTTC.